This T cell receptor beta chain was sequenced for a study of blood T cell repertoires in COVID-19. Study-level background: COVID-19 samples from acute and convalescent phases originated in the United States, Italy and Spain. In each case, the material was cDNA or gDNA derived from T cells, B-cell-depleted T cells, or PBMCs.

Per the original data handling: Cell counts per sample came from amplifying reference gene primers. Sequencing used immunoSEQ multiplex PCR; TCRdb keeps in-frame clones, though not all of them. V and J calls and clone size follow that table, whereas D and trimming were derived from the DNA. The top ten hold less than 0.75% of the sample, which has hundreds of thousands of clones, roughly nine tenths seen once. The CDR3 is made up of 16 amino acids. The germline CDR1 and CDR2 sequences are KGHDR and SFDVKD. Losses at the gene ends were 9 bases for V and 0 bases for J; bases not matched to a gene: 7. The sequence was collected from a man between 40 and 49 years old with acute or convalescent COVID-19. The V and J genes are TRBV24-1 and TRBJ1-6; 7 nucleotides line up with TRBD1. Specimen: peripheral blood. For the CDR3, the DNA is TGTGCCACCTCAGGAACAGGGGACTCCTATAATTCACCCCTCCACTTT. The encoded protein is CATSGTGDSYNSPLHF.